This T cell receptor (beta chain) was captured in a study of blood T cells in healthy people across ages. The study, taken as a whole, reports: Lack of knowledge of donor CMV status possibly confounded expanded clonotype changes. TCR beta diversity per million T cells fell roughly linearly with age. Long-lived donors carried more naive CD4+ cells and greater diversity than aged donors.

About this clonotype: Its antigen is currently unknown.

A second about 6 to 11 cycle PCR used barcoded and J-beta primers. Every cDNA molecule bore a tag from a template-switch adaptor containing 12 random nucleotides. Each CDR3 protein gets one entry after TCRdb re-called the 5' RACE reads with MiXCR. The profile covers approximately 800,000 distinct CDR3 sequences, with 55% to 70% appearing a single time and about 20% taken by the ten largest. With V trimmed by 3 bases and J by 6 bases, 4 bases remained unmatched. CDR3 length: 14 amino acids. CDR1 SGHAT and CDR2 FQNNGV come from the germline V gene. This TCR was recovered from a young man in good health. The chain carries TRBV11-2 and TRBJ2-1, with 8 bases fitting TRBD2. Material: blood. In DNA, the CDR3 is TGTGCCAGCAGCTTTAGCGGGGAACCCAATGAGCAGTTCTTC. Its protein is CASSFSGEPNEQFF.